Listed here are 24 T cell receptor gamma chains from one sample, sequenced in a study of gamma-delta T cells after stem cell transplantation. TCRdb re-called clones from the RT-PCR reads via CATT. The sample includes fewer than 1,500 gamma-chain clones, roughly 3% of them seen just once. Material for sequencing was gamma-delta T cells. Source of these receptors: a human donor. It is not recorded whose cells these are; they may come from a transplant donor.

Relative to its sample, this clone is large. The sample contains more than one DNA sequence encoding this CDR3. CDR3 coding DNA: TGTGCCACCTGGGATGGTAACTTTTATAAGAAACTCTTT. Translated, it gives CATWDGNFYKKLF. The chain has TRGV4 and TRGJ1 or TRGJ2. Germline assignment: CDR1 EGSTGY and CDR2 YDSYTSSV. The V segment lost 1 base and the J segment 6 bases; nucleotides outside the gene matches: 6. The CDR3 is made up of 13 amino acids.

Relative to its sample, this clone is medium-sized (0.01 to 0.1%). The rearrangement joins TRGV2 to TRGJP2. Per the germline V gene, CDR1 is EGSNGY and CDR2 is YDSYNSKV. The CDR3 covers 17 residues. J was trimmed by 3 bases and V by 0 bases; bases with no gene match: 10. This CDR3 reads CATWDGFKLGSDWIKTF. The CDR3 DNA follows: TGTGCCACCTGGGACGGGTTCAAGTTGGGTAGTGATTGGATCAAGACGTTT.

In its sample, this clone is medium-sized. The chain joins TRGV2 to TRGJP2. This CDR3 is 16 amino acids long. J gave up 2 bases and V 1 base, and 7 bases lay outside the gene matches. Germline V CDR1 and CDR2: EGSNGY, YDSYNSKV. CDR3 amino acids: CATWDGERSSDWIKTF. CDR3 nucleotide sequence: TGTGCCACCTGGGACGGCGAAAGGAGTAGTGATTGGATCAAGACGTTT.

This clone is labeled medium-sized. J is TRGJP and V is TRGV9. J gave up 9 bases and V 2 bases, and 4 bases lay outside the gene matches. The germline V gene encodes CDR1 GITISATS and CDR2 ISYDGTV (reference sequence). CDR3 length: 15 residues. CDR3 sequence: CALWEGTLGKKIKVF. DNA for the CDR3: TGTGCCTTGTGGGAGGGGACGTTGGGCAAAAAAATCAAGGTATTT.

In this sample, this clone turned up a few times. V gene TRGV9 combines with J gene TRGJP. The V segment lost 0 bases and the J segment 4 bases; nucleotides outside the gene matches: 9. CDR1 and CDR2 from the germline V gene are GITISATS and ISYDGTV (reference sequence). CDR3 length: 19 residues. The CDR3 loop is CALWEVRAIQELGKKIKVF. Here the CDR3 DNA reads TGTGCCTTGTGGGAGGTGCGGGCCATCCAAGAGTTGGGCAAAAAAATCAAGGTATTT.

As concerns this clone: The protein TCRdb gives is from a much larger clone and does not agree with this DNA's translation at residue 12, likely a read error; the protein shown here comes from the DNA. The J gene is TRGJP, the V gene TRGV9. Germline V lookup: CDR1 GITISATS, CDR2 ISYDGTV (reference sequence). This CDR3 is built from 16 residues. CDR3 sequence: CALWELQELGKRIKVF. The CDR3 nucleotides read TGTGCCTTGTGGGAGTTACAAGAGTTGGGCAAAAGAATCAAGGTATTT.

This clone is termed medium-sized. The same CDR3 also results from other DNA sequences found in this sample. This sequence joins TRGV2 and TRGJ1 or TRGJ2. From germline, CDR1 is EGSNGY and CDR2 YDSYNSKV. This CDR3 is built from 11 residues. The ends lost 0 bases at V and 12 bases at J; junction bases unmatched: 5. CDR3 sequence reads: CATWDGLGKLF. The CDR3 coding sequence is TGTGCCACCTGGGACGGGCTTGGGAAACTCTTT.

Comment on this clone: This likely traces to a read error, being one base from a far larger clone. In the same sample, other DNA sequences code for this CDR3. The CDR3 DNA is TGTGCCTTGTGGGAGGCCCTACTAAACCAAGAGTTGGGCAAAAAAATCAAGGTATTC. This encodes CALWEALLNQELGKKIKVF. This chain uses TRGV9 with TRGJP. Germline V gene lookup returns CDR1 GITISATS and CDR2 ISYDGTV (reference sequence). CDR3 length: 19 amino acids.

With respect to this clone: Since a far larger clone is one base different, this is likely a read error. Other DNA sequences in this specimen translate into the identical CDR3. This chain links TRGV9 with TRGJP. In germline, CDR1 is GITISATS, CDR2 ISYDGTV (reference sequence). The length of the CDR3 is 17 residues. CDR3: CALWEALEELGKKIKVF. The CDR3 DNA is TGTGCCCTGTGGGAGGCACTAGAAGAGTTGGGCAAAAAAATCAAGGTATTT.

This clone was seen more than once but under ten times. The protein TCRdb gives is from a much larger clone and does not agree with this DNA's translation at residue 11, likely a read error; the protein shown here comes from the DNA. The CDR3 here is CATWDYTTGWIKIF. For the CDR3, the DNA is TGTGCCACCTGGGATTATACCACTGGTTGGATCAAGATATTT. V and J are TRGV8 and TRGJP1. This CDR3 is built from 14 residues. The germline gives CDR1 VENAVY, CDR2 YDSYNSRV.

On this clone itself: A far larger clone lies a single base away; this is likely a read error. This sample also contains other DNA sequences that code for the same CDR3. The V and J genes are TRGV9 and TRGJP. Germline V gives CDR1 GITISATS, CDR2 ISYDGTV (reference sequence). The CDR3 is 18 residues long. In nucleotides, the CDR3 is TGTGCCTTGTGGGAGACTCCTTTGCAAGAGTTGGGCAAAAAAATCAAGGTGTTT. It encodes CALWETPLQELGKKIKVF.

This clone was seen only a few times. This clone may be a read error of a much larger clone one base away. The chain recombines TRGV2 with TRGJ1 or TRGJ2. Per the germline V gene, CDR1 is EGSNGY and CDR2 is YDSYNSKV. This CDR3 is 12 amino acids long. The CDR3 sequence is CAKIMDYYKKLF. The CDR3 coding sequence is TGCGCCAAGATTATGGATTATTATAAGAAACTCTTT.

By sample fraction, this clone is medium-sized. This chain's CDR3 is CALWEVRVPRELGKKIKVF. The DNA of the CDR3 is TGTGCCTTGTGGGAGGTGAGGGTCCCACGCGAGTTGGGCAAAAAAATCAAGGTATTT. This rearrangement joins TRGV9 to TRGJP. Trimming at V came to 0 bases and at J to 7 bases, leaving 12 bases not matched to a gene. The CDR3 has 19 amino acids. CDR1 is GITISATS, CDR2 ISYDGTV, per germline (reference sequence).

In this sample, this clone is medium-sized. Additional DNA sequences in this sample encode the identical CDR3. The chain combines TRGV9 with TRGJP. The germline CDR1 and CDR2 sequences are GITISATS and ISYDGTV (reference sequence). V lost 0 bases, J lost 7 bases, and 3 bases stayed unmatched. This CDR3 comprises 16 residues. CDR3 residues: CALWEVRELGKKIKVF. The DNA of the CDR3 is TGTGCCTTGTGGGAGGTGCGTGAGTTGGGCAAAAAAATCAAGGTATTT.

Points on this clone: A far bigger clonotype differs at one base, so this is likely a read error. Other DNA sequences from this sample encode an identical CDR3 as well. This chain joins TRGV9 and TRGJP. Germline V CDR1 and CDR2: GITISATS, ISYDGTV (reference sequence). The CDR3 totals 18 residues. The CDR3 DNA follows: TGTGCCTTGTGGGAGACTCCTTTGCAAGAGCTGGGCAAAAAAATCAAGGTATTT. Its protein is CALWETPLQELGKKIKVF.

For this clone: A read error may be the cause here, since a much bigger clone is one base away. The V and J genes are TRGV9 and TRGJ1 or TRGJ2. The CDR3 has 13 amino acids. Germline CDR1 is GITISATS and CDR2 is ISYDGTV (reference sequence). CDR3 sequence: CALWEVHCGGKLF. CDR3 bases: TGCGCCTTGTGGGAGGTGCATTGTGGGGGGAAACTCTTT.

This clone was seen a handful of times. With only one base between it and a far larger clone, this is likely a read error. The chain recombines TRGV9 with TRGJ1 or TRGJ2. Germline V gene sequence: CDR1 GITISATS, CDR2 ISYDGTV (reference sequence). This CDR3 region has 13 residues. In nucleotides, the CDR3 is TGTGCCTTGTGGGAGGTGCCACAGAATAAGGAACTCTTT. It yields the protein CALWEVPQNKELF.

This clone is judged medium-sized. The chain is built from TRGV4 and TRGJ1 or TRGJ2. CDR1 and CDR2 (germline): EGSTGY, YDSYTSSV. CDR3 length: 16 amino acids. V lost 0 bases, J lost 1 base, and 9 bases stayed unmatched. The CDR3 loop is CATWDGPTLNYYKKLF. Written as DNA, the CDR3 is TGTGCCACCTGGGATGGGCCCACTTTAAATTATTATAAGAAACTCTTT.

This clone ranks as medium-sized. The V and J genes are TRGV9 and TRGJP. This CDR3 contains 16 residues. In germline, CDR1 is GITISATS, CDR2 ISYDGTV (reference sequence). V lost 4 bases and J lost 4; bases outside the gene matches: 4. The CDR3 region is CALWDYQELGKKIKVF. CDR3 nucleotide sequence: TGTGCCTTGTGGGACTACCAAGAGTTGGGCAAAAAAATCAAGGTATTT.

Comment on this clone: The TCRdb protein comes from a much larger clone and disagrees with this DNA's translation at residue 4, likely due to a read error; the protein given here is derived from the DNA. In DNA form, the CDR3 reads TGTGCCTTGTTGGAGGTGAATTATTATAAGAAACTCTTT. This sequence encodes CALLEVNYYKKLF. J is TRGJ1 or TRGJ2 and V is TRGV9. Germline V CDR1 and CDR2: GITISATS, ISYDGTV (reference sequence). CDR3 length equals 13 residues.

By share, this clone ranks as medium-sized. This may come from a read error, since a much larger clone is one base off. This rearrangement joins TRGV9 to TRGJ1 or TRGJ2. V trimming: 2 bases; J trimming: 0 bases; junction bases outside the gene matches: 1. In germline, CDR1 is GITISATS, CDR2 ISYDGTV (reference sequence). The CDR3 has 13 amino acids. This chain's CDR3 is CALWEGNYYKKLF. The CDR3 nucleotides are TGTGCCTTGTGGGAGGGGAATTATTATAAGAAACTCTTT.

This clone is categorized as medium-sized. A much larger clone lies one base from this, so it may be a read error. Other DNA sequences from this sample encode an identical CDR3 as well. The rearrangement links TRGV2 to TRGJ1 or TRGJ2. V trimming: 0 bases; J trimming: 6 bases; junction bases outside the gene matches: 5. The germline V gene encodes CDR1 EGSNGY and CDR2 YDSYNSKV. The length of the CDR3 is 13 residues. The chain's CDR3 is CATWDGRGYKKLF. The CDR3 DNA reads as TGTGCCACCTGGGACGGGCGGGGTTATAAGAAACTCTTT.

This clone is judged medium-sized (0.01 to 0.1%). The V and J genes are TRGV9 and TRGJP. The V segment lost 0 bases and the J segment 8 bases; nucleotides outside the gene matches: 4. The germline CDR1 and CDR2 sequences are GITISATS and ISYDGTV (reference sequence). This CDR3 has 16 amino acids. CDR3 sequence (DNA): TGTGCCTTGTGGGAGGTGCATCAGTTGGGCAAAAAAATCAAGGTATTT. Its translation: CALWEVHQLGKKIKVF.

This clone is categorized as medium-sized (0.01 to 0.1%). Other DNA sequences in this specimen translate into the identical CDR3. V is TRGV9 and J is TRGJP. Germline V gene lookup returns CDR1 GITISATS and CDR2 ISYDGTV (reference sequence). J was trimmed by 8 bases and V by 0 bases; bases with no gene match: 4. CDR3 length: 16 amino acids. This chain's CDR3 is CALWEVRKLGKKIKVF. CDR3 sequence (DNA): TGTGCCTTGTGGGAGGTGCGGAAGTTGGGCAAAAAAATCAAGGTATTT.